These 5 T cell receptor beta chains were all obtained from the same sample, sequenced in a study of Graves' ophthalmopathy and Graves' hyperthyroidism (dated by TCRdb to the late 2010s). Instrument on record: Illumina HiSeq 2000. For repertoire sequencing, TCR beta CDR3 regions were amplified from RNA transcripts. The first round of RT-PCR was done with HTBI primers and the Qiagen OneStep RT-PCR kit, and was followed by a second round of multiplex PCR, then size selection and purification. TCRdb applied fastp at Q25 and MiXCR to the public reads, then kept only in-frame beta chains. Identical CDR3 proteins give one entry, which carries the most common genes and DNA. The sample table contains more than 1,000,000 distinct CDR3 sequences; only one count was recorded for about two fifths of them. In total, the top ten clones hold around 10% of the sample. Sequenced sample: peripheral blood or thyroid tissue (not recorded which). The receptors were sampled from an adult man with Graves' hyperthyroidism.

This chain joins TRBV7-2 and TRBJ2-3, with TRBD2 as a possible D gene (7 bases). The CDR3 contains 15 residues. V lost 7 bases, J lost 2 bases, and 16 bases lay in between. Germline lookup yields CDR1 SGHTA and CDR2 FQGNSA. The CDR3 spells CASMRGGGHTDTQYF. The CDR3, as DNA: TGTGCCAGCATGAGGGGGGGAGGGCACACAGATACGCAGTATTTT.

This clonotype was seen repeatedly, ten times or more. The DNA for the CDR3 is TGTGCCAGCGAAAGACACAACTCTGGAAACACCATATATTTT. It is translated as CASERHNSGNTIYF. The chain uses TRBV19 and TRBJ1-3; D not resolved. V was pared by 9 bases and J by 0 bases, with 12 bases between. Germline assignment: CDR1 LNHDA and CDR2 SQIVND (reference sequence). This CDR3 spans 14 amino acids. Combining the CDR3 with reference TRBV19 and TRBJ1-3 gives the whole variable domain DGGITQSPKYLFRKEGQNVTLSCEQNLNHDAMYWYRQDPGQGLRLIYYSQIVNDFQKGDIAEGYSVSREKKESFPLTVTSAQKNPTAFYLCASERHNSGNTIYFGEGSWLTVV.

This clonotype was seen a few times. V is TRBV25-1 and J is TRBJ1-3; a weak D match, TRBD1 (5 bases). The germline CDR1 and CDR2 sequences are MGHDK and SYGVNS. This CDR3 has 19 amino acids. V was pared by 4 bases and J by 4 bases, with 26 bases between. CDR3 residues: CASSGLPAFGGVLGNTIYF. CDR3 coding DNA: TGTGCCAGCAGTGGCCTACCCGCTTTCGGGGGAGTGTTAGGAAACACCATATATTTT.

A few counts support this clonotype. The chain uses TRBV20-1 and TRBJ1-2; D not resolved. Germline assignment: CDR1 DFQATT and CDR2 SNEGSKA (reference sequence). V was cut by 0 bases and J by 0 bases, with 11 bases left in between. CDR3 length equals 15 residues. CDR3 loop: CSARDYAEANYGYTF. The CDR3 DNA reads as TGCAGTGCTAGAGATTATGCAGAGGCTAACTATGGCTACACCTTC.

This rearrangement joins TRBV2 to TRBJ2-7, with D unresolved. Trimming stripped 6 bases from V and 3 bases from J, with 15 bases between. Germline-derived CDR1 and CDR2 are SNHLY and FYNNEI. CDR3 length: 14 residues. The CDR3: CASSQYSFLYEQYF. The CDR3 region has the DNA TGTGCCAGCAGCCAATACTCTTTCCTCTACGAGCAGTACTTC.